A selection of T cell receptor beta chains follows, all from one sample in a study of identical twins. One entry per CDR3 protein results from TCRdb running MiXCR on the 5' RACE reads. The sample consists of 500,000 to 600,000 distinct CDR3 sequences, approximately 22% of them appearing once. The same specimen was also included in a second study, on T cells expressing NK-cell markers.

The sample was CD4+ T cells sorted from blood. All receptors come from a woman aged 18-35 years in good health. Both conserved end residues are part of each CDR3. D genes are given only for firm matches. Not all rows give a size; the values are once, few, many and, for expanded clones, a class.

d_call: TRBD2; cdr3_length: 17; j_call: TRBJ2-1; v_call: TRBV5-1; clone_size: -; cdr3_aa: CASSGVGSGVYYNEQFF; cdr3_nt: TGCGCCAGCAGCGGGGTAGGTAGCGGGGTCTACTACAATGAGCAGTTCTTC
d_call: -; cdr3_length: 15; j_call: TRBJ1-6; v_call: TRBV4-2; clone_size: few; cdr3_aa: CASSRVGASNSPLHF; cdr3_nt: TGTGCCAGCAGCCGGGTGGGAGCGAGTAATTCACCCCTCCACTTT
d_call: -; cdr3_length: 13; j_call: TRBJ2-3; v_call: TRBV6-1; clone_size: few; cdr3_aa: CAIHSWDTDTQYF; cdr3_nt: TGTGCCATTCACTCGTGGGACACAGATACGCAGTATTTT
d_call: -; cdr3_length: 14; j_call: TRBJ2-1; v_call: TRBV5-1; clone_size: -; cdr3_aa: CASSFSRANNEQFF; cdr3_nt: TGCGCCAGCAGCTTCTCCCGGGCCAACAATGAGCAGTTCTTC
d_call: -; cdr3_length: 15; j_call: TRBJ2-3; v_call: TRBV10-3; clone_size: few; cdr3_aa: CAISESGIGTDTQYF; cdr3_nt: TGTGCCATCAGTGAGTCGGGGATTGGCACAGATACGCAGTATTTT
d_call: -; cdr3_length: 17; j_call: TRBJ2-1; v_call: TRBV5-6; clone_size: few; cdr3_aa: CASSLIQGRSSYNEQFF; cdr3_nt: TGTGCCAGCAGCTTGATACAGGGCCGAAGCTCCTACAATGAGCAGTTCTTC
d_call: TRBD2; cdr3_length: 16; j_call: TRBJ2-1; v_call: TRBV20-1; clone_size: -; cdr3_aa: CSARYASGTSYNEQFF; cdr3_nt: TGCAGTGCTAGATATGCTAGCGGAACCTCCTACAATGAGCAGTTCTTC
d_call: -; cdr3_length: 13; j_call: TRBJ1-1; v_call: TRBV5-1; clone_size: few; cdr3_aa: CASSFLGGTEAFF; cdr3_nt: TGCGCCAGCAGCTTTCTAGGGGGAACTGAAGCTTTCTTT
d_call: -; cdr3_length: 13; j_call: TRBJ1-1; v_call: TRBV20-1; clone_size: few; cdr3_aa: CSAPKDGNTEAFF; cdr3_nt: TGCAGTGCTCCTAAGGACGGGAACACTGAAGCTTTCTTT
d_call: -; cdr3_length: 14; j_call: TRBJ2-1; v_call: TRBV10-1; clone_size: -; cdr3_aa: CASSDLTHLNEQFF; cdr3_nt: TGCGCCAGCAGTGACCTCACCCACCTCAATGAGCAGTTCTTC
d_call: -; cdr3_length: 17; j_call: TRBJ2-1; v_call: TRBV5-1; clone_size: -; cdr3_aa: CASSLESPRTSYNEQFF; cdr3_nt: TGCGCCAGCAGCTTGGAATCCCCACGAACCTCCTACAATGAGCAGTTCTTC
d_call: -; cdr3_length: 14; j_call: TRBJ2-3; v_call: TRBV7-9; clone_size: -; cdr3_aa: CASSPKGSTDTQYF; cdr3_nt: TGTGCCAGCAGCCCGAAGGGTAGCACAGATACGCAGTATTTT
d_call: TRBD1; cdr3_length: 15; j_call: TRBJ1-6; v_call: TRBV20-1; clone_size: -; cdr3_aa: CSAIAGTGRNSPLHF; cdr3_nt: TGCAGTGCCATTGCCGGGACAGGCCGTAATTCACCCCTCCACTTT
d_call: -; cdr3_length: 12; j_call: TRBJ2-7; v_call: TRBV12-3/TRBV12-4; clone_size: few; cdr3_aa: CASTYSKGEQYF; cdr3_nt: TGTGCCAGCACTTACTCGAAGGGCGAGCAGTACTTC
d_call: -; cdr3_length: 11; j_call: TRBJ1-2; v_call: TRBV12-3/TRBV12-4; clone_size: many; cdr3_aa: CASSAGYGYTF; cdr3_nt: TGTGCCAGCAGCGCAGGGTATGGCTACACCTTC
d_call: -; cdr3_length: 13; j_call: TRBJ2-5; v_call: TRBV7-8; clone_size: -; cdr3_aa: CASSLGTIETQYF; cdr3_nt: TGTGCCAGCAGCTTAGGTACAATTGAGACCCAGTACTTC
d_call: -; cdr3_length: 17; j_call: TRBJ2-3; v_call: TRBV5-1; clone_size: -; cdr3_aa: CASSPLPGGRSTDTQYF; cdr3_nt: TGCGCCAGCAGCCCACTCCCCGGGGGACGGAGCACAGATACGCAGTATTTT
d_call: -; cdr3_length: 14; j_call: TRBJ2-1; v_call: TRBV20-1; clone_size: -; cdr3_aa: CSAGKWSGYNEQFF; cdr3_nt: TGCAGTGCTGGGAAATGGAGCGGGTACAATGAGCAGTTCTTC
d_call: TRBD2; cdr3_length: 19; j_call: TRBJ2-2; v_call: TRBV11-2; clone_size: -; cdr3_aa: CASSLRTSGSIIKAGELFF; cdr3_nt: TGTGCCAGCAGCTTAAGGACTAGCGGGAGTATCATCAAAGCCGGGGAGCTGTTTTTT
d_call: TRBD2; cdr3_length: 16; j_call: TRBJ2-3; v_call: TRBV20-1; clone_size: -; cdr3_aa: CSARDPSGTSTDTQYF; cdr3_nt: TGCAGTGCTAGAGATCCTAGCGGGACTAGCACAGATACGCAGTATTTT
d_call: TRBD2; cdr3_length: 16; j_call: TRBJ2-3; v_call: TRBV10-3; clone_size: few; cdr3_aa: CAISIQMGGNTDTQYF; cdr3_nt: TGTGCCATCAGTATTCAAATGGGGGGGAACACAGATACGCAGTATTTT
d_call: -; cdr3_length: 12; j_call: TRBJ1-2; v_call: TRBV12-3/TRBV12-4; clone_size: few; cdr3_aa: CASSTEGAGYTF; cdr3_nt: TGTGCCAGCAGTACCGAGGGCGCGGGCTACACCTTC
d_call: TRBD2; cdr3_length: 15; j_call: TRBJ2-7; v_call: TRBV6-1; clone_size: -; cdr3_aa: CASSVAAGTHYEQYF; cdr3_nt: TGTGCCAGCAGTGTTGCAGCGGGAACCCACTACGAGCAGTACTTC
d_call: TRBD2; cdr3_length: 17; j_call: TRBJ2-6; v_call: TRBV19; clone_size: -; cdr3_aa: CASMGLAQRSGANVLTF; cdr3_nt: TGTGCCAGTATGGGACTAGCCCAGCGCTCTGGGGCCAACGTCCTGACTTTC
d_call: -; cdr3_length: 18; j_call: TRBJ2-3; v_call: TRBV7-6; clone_size: -; cdr3_aa: CASSSLRGRLLRTDTQYF; cdr3_nt: TGTGCCAGCAGCTCACTGCGAGGTCGGCTATTAAGGACAGATACGCAGTATTTT
d_call: TRBD2; cdr3_length: 16; j_call: TRBJ2-3; v_call: TRBV7-2; clone_size: -; cdr3_aa: CASSSGLAESTDTQYF; cdr3_nt: TGTGCCAGCAGCTCGGGACTAGCGGAGAGCACAGATACGCAGTATTTT
d_call: -; cdr3_length: 11; j_call: TRBJ1-1; v_call: TRBV29-1; clone_size: few; cdr3_aa: CSPRGPYRAFF; cdr3_nt: TGCAGCCCACGAGGCCCCTACAGGGCTTTCTTT
d_call: -; cdr3_length: 13; j_call: TRBJ1-4; v_call: TRBV12-3/TRBV12-4; clone_size: few; cdr3_aa: CASTLLGFQKLFF; cdr3_nt: TGTGCCAGCACCCTCCTGGGCTTTCAAAAACTGTTTTTT
d_call: -; cdr3_length: 13; j_call: TRBJ2-1; v_call: TRBV3-1; clone_size: few; cdr3_aa: CASSPTGGLKQFF; cdr3_nt: TGTGCCAGCAGCCCAACAGGAGGACTAAAACAGTTCTTC
d_call: TRBD1; cdr3_length: 15; j_call: TRBJ1-2; v_call: TRBV5-1; clone_size: -; cdr3_aa: CASSLRTGGRYGYTF; cdr3_nt: TGCGCCAGCAGCCTAAGGACAGGAGGGCGCTATGGCTACACCTTC
d_call: -; cdr3_length: 12; j_call: TRBJ2-7; v_call: TRBV12-3/TRBV12-4; clone_size: many; cdr3_aa: CASSLYLYEQYF; cdr3_nt: TGTGCCAGCAGTTTATACCTGTACGAGCAGTACTTC
d_call: -; cdr3_length: 14; j_call: TRBJ2-5; v_call: TRBV7-9; clone_size: -; cdr3_aa: CASTPKGDQETQYF; cdr3_nt: TGTGCCAGCACCCCCAAGGGGGACCAAGAGACCCAGTACTTC
d_call: TRBD1; cdr3_length: 15; j_call: TRBJ1-2; v_call: TRBV7-2; clone_size: few; cdr3_aa: CASSTGTDSGYGYTF; cdr3_nt: TGTGCCAGCAGCACCGGGACAGACTCCGGGTATGGCTACACCTTC
d_call: -; cdr3_length: 13; j_call: TRBJ2-7; v_call: TRBV5-1; clone_size: -; cdr3_aa: CASSFQGSPEQYF; cdr3_nt: TGCGCCAGCAGCTTCCAGGGGAGCCCCGAGCAGTACTTC
d_call: -; cdr3_length: 16; j_call: TRBJ2-5; v_call: TRBV4-1; clone_size: -; cdr3_aa: CASSQDPGQSAETQYF; cdr3_nt: TGCGCCAGCAGCCAAGATCCAGGACAGTCGGCAGAGACCCAGTACTTC
d_call: TRBD1; cdr3_length: 15; j_call: TRBJ2-7; v_call: TRBV12-3/TRBV12-4; clone_size: many; cdr3_aa: CASSPQGTGLYEQYF; cdr3_nt: TGTGCCAGCAGTCCTCAGGGGACAGGGCTCTACGAGCAGTACTTC
d_call: TRBD2; cdr3_length: 16; j_call: TRBJ2-3; v_call: TRBV29-1; clone_size: -; cdr3_aa: CSVTSTSGSPTDTQYF; cdr3_nt: TGCAGCGTGACCTCGACTAGCGGGAGCCCTACAGATACGCAGTATTTT
d_call: -; cdr3_length: 11; j_call: TRBJ2-3; v_call: TRBV29-1; clone_size: many; cdr3_aa: CSVAGTDTQYF; cdr3_nt: TGCAGCGTTGCAGGCACAGATACGCAGTATTTT
d_call: TRBD2; cdr3_length: 16; j_call: TRBJ2-2; v_call: TRBV5-5; clone_size: -; cdr3_aa: CASSRGTSGTARELFF; cdr3_nt: TGTGCCAGCAGCAGGGGGACTAGCGGGACGGCCAGGGAGCTGTTTTTT
d_call: TRBD1; cdr3_length: 16; j_call: TRBJ2-7; v_call: TRBV9; clone_size: -; cdr3_aa: CASSPHSGTGANEQYF; cdr3_nt: TGTGCCAGCAGCCCCCATTCCGGGACAGGGGCCAACGAGCAGTACTTC
d_call: -; cdr3_length: 14; j_call: TRBJ2-4; v_call: TRBV20-1; clone_size: -; cdr3_aa: CSAGTGSLGTIQYF; cdr3_nt: TGCAGTGCTGGAACCGGGTCCCTGGGAACCATTCAGTACTTC
d_call: -; cdr3_length: 11; j_call: TRBJ2-1; v_call: TRBV20-1; clone_size: -; cdr3_aa: CGTFSYNEQFF; cdr3_nt: TGCGGTACTTTCTCCTACAATGAGCAGTTCTTC
d_call: -; cdr3_length: 14; j_call: TRBJ2-5; v_call: TRBV11-2; clone_size: -; cdr3_aa: CASSSSGVGETQYF; cdr3_nt: TGTGCCAGCAGCTCGTCAGGGGTTGGAGAGACCCAGTACTTC
d_call: TRBD1; cdr3_length: 18; j_call: TRBJ1-1; v_call: TRBV5-6; clone_size: -; cdr3_aa: CASSLVSSRGQPNTEAFF; cdr3_nt: TGTGCCAGCAGCTTGGTAAGCTCCCGGGGACAGCCGAACACTGAAGCTTTCTTT
d_call: TRBD1; cdr3_length: 14; j_call: TRBJ2-2; v_call: TRBV12-3/TRBV12-4; clone_size: few; cdr3_aa: CASSQDRGAGELFF; cdr3_nt: TGTGCCAGCAGTCAAGACAGGGGTGCGGGGGAGCTGTTTTTT
d_call: -; cdr3_length: 14; j_call: TRBJ2-1; v_call: TRBV3-1; clone_size: few; cdr3_aa: CASSQGGRGDEQFF; cdr3_nt: TGTGCCAGCAGCCAAGGGGGAAGGGGGGATGAGCAGTTCTTC
d_call: -; cdr3_length: 14; j_call: TRBJ2-1; v_call: TRBV5-1; clone_size: few; cdr3_aa: CASSLGTFYNEQFF; cdr3_nt: TGCGCCAGCAGCTTGGGGACTTTTTACAATGAGCAGTTCTTC
d_call: TRBD2; cdr3_length: 14; j_call: TRBJ2-1; v_call: TRBV7-2; clone_size: -; cdr3_aa: CASTQAGGHNEQFF; cdr3_nt: TGTGCCAGCACCCAAGCGGGGGGCCACAATGAGCAGTTCTTC
d_call: -; cdr3_length: 16; j_call: TRBJ2-1; v_call: TRBV6-5; clone_size: few; cdr3_aa: CASSYIREGSYNEQFF; cdr3_nt: TGTGCCAGCAGTTACATACGAGAGGGCTCCTACAATGAGCAGTTCTTC
d_call: -; cdr3_length: 13; j_call: TRBJ2-3; v_call: TRBV20-1; clone_size: -; cdr3_aa: CSARWATTDTQYF; cdr3_nt: TGCAGTGCTAGATGGGCAACCACAGATACGCAGTATTTT
d_call: -; cdr3_length: 14; j_call: TRBJ2-1; v_call: TRBV10-3; clone_size: -; cdr3_aa: CAISGSNYYNEQFF; cdr3_nt: TGTGCCATCAGTGGGTCTAATTACTACAATGAGCAGTTCTTC
d_call: TRBD2; cdr3_length: 15; j_call: TRBJ2-3; v_call: TRBV10-2; clone_size: many; cdr3_aa: CASSGGESGTDTQYF; cdr3_nt: TGCGCCAGCAGCGGGGGGGAATCGGGCACAGATACGCAGTATTTT